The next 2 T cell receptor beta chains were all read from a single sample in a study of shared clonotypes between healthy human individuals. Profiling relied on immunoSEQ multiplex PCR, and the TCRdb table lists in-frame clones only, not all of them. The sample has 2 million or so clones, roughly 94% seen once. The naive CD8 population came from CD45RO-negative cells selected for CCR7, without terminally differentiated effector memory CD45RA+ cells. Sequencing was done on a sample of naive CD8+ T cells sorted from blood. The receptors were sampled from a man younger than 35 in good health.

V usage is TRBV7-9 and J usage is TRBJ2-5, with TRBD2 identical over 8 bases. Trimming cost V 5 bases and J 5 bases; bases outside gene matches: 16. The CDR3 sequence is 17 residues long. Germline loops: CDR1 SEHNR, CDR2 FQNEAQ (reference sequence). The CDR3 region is CASSPHFVGGGRETQYF. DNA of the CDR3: TGTGCCAGCAGCCCACACTTCGTGGGTGGCGGGAGGGAGACCCAGTACTTC.

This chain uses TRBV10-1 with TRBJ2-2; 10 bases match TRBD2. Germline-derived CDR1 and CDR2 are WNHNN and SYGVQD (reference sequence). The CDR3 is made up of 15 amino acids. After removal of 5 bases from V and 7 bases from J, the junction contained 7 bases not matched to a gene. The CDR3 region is CASSLAGELGGELFF. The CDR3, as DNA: TGCGCCAGCAGTCTAGCGGGAGAACTAGGCGGGGAGCTGTTTTTT.